This T cell receptor beta chain was captured by sequencing in a study of blood T cell repertoires in COVID-19. The protocol was immunoSEQ multiplex PCR, while the TCRdb copy is restricted to in-frame clones and leaves out a portion. This sample yields fewer than 85,000 clones, of which around 90% are seen a single time; roughly 5% belongs to the top ten. The CDR3 covers 17 residues. V lost 0 bases, J lost 4 bases, and 18 bases lay in between. Germline V CDR1 and CDR2: MGHRA, YSYEKL. Material for sequencing was peripheral blood. The TCR was taken from a man between 50 and 59 years old with active COVID-19. The chain has TRBV4-1 and TRBJ1-2, with a weak D call TRBD1 (6 bases). The chain's CDR3 is CASSQDKGVLTGYGYTF. CDR3 DNA sequence: TGCGCCAGCAGCCAAGATAAGGGTGTCCTGACAGGCTATGGCTACACCTTC.